This passage covers 4 T cell receptor beta chains from one sample sequenced in a study of cytomegalovirus exposure and HLA in healthy donors. This PCR relied on a set of 60 Vbeta primers and 13 Jbeta primers. This table comes from immunoSEQ multiplex PCR, and its TCRdb copy is limited to in-frame clones, with some not included. The sample lists about 160,000 clones, more than 60% occurring once. Sequenced material: PBMCs. The receptors shown here come from a woman aged 45-65 years in good health and CMV-seropositive.

The V call is TRBV27, the J call TRBJ2-1; 7 nucleotides align to TRBD2. V gave up 6 bases and J gave up 3 bases; unmatched junction bases: 5. Looked up from germline, CDR1 is MNHEY and CDR2 is SMNVEV (reference sequence). This CDR3 spans 14 amino acids. This chain's CDR3 is CASRRELDYNEQFF. The CDR3 DNA sequence: TGTGCCAGCAGGCGGGAGCTGGACTACAATGAGCAGTTCTTC.

The rearrangement uses TRBV5-4 and TRBJ2-3; possibly TRBD1 for D (6 bases). This CDR3 spans 16 amino acids. V was cut by 4 bases and J by 5 bases, with 20 bases left in between. Germline V gives CDR1 SGHNT, CDR2 YYREEE (reference sequence). CDR3 region: CASSSMGAKKEDTQYF. In DNA, the CDR3 is TGTGCCAGCAGCAGTATGGGGGCCAAGAAGGAAGATACGCAGTATTTT.

The count of this clone is one. The genes are TRBV5-5 and TRBJ1-1, with a tentative D call TRBD1 (5 bases). The V gene's germline CDR1 is SGHKS and CDR2 YYEKEE (reference sequence). The CDR3 runs 15 residues. The germline V and J ends were trimmed by 2 bases and 4 bases, with 15 bases remaining between them. This CDR3 reads CASSFGGAESTEAFF. The CDR3 region has the DNA TGTGCCAGCAGCTTCGGGGGTGCGGAAAGCACTGAAGCTTTCTTT.

Concerning this clone itself: This may be a read error: a much more frequent sequence differs by one nucleotide. The chain joins TRBV18 to TRBJ1-2; 12 positions agree with TRBD1. V dropped 6 bases and J dropped 6; count of bases not matched to a gene: 2. From germline, CDR1 is KGHSH and CDR2 LQKENI. This CDR3 is 13 amino acids long. CDR3 nucleotide sequence: TGTGCCAGCTCCGGGACAGGGGGCGATGGCTACACCTTC. It specifies CASSGTGGDGYTF.